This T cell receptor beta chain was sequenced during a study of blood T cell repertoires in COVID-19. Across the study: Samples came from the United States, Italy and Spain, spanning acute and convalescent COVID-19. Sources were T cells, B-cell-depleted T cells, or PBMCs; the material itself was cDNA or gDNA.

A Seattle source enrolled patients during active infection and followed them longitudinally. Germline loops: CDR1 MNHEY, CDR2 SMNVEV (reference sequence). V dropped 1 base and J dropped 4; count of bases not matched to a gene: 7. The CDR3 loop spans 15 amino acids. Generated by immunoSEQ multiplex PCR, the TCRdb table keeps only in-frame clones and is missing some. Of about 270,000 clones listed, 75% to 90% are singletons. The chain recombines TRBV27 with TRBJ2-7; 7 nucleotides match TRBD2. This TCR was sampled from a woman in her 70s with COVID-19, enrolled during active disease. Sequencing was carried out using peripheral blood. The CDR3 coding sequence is TGTGCCAGCAGTTTATTAGGGAGGGATTCTTACGAGCAGTACTTC. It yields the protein CASSLLGRDSYEQYF.